Listed here are 29 T cell receptor beta chains from one sample, sequenced in a study of CD8+ T cells in alopecia areata. Reverse transcription of extracted RNA yielded cDNA, which provided the sequencing template. The table came from immunoSEQ multiplex PCR; TCRdb's copy has only in-frame clones and leaves some out. This sample yields roughly 250,000 clones, of which approximately 61% are seen a single time; 1.2% belongs to the top ten. This specimen consisted of CD4+ T cells sorted from blood, obtained at week 0. The source is a human donor with alopecia areata.

CDR3 residues: CSDRENTEAFF. CDR3 nucleotides: TGCAGCGATCGGGAGAACACTGAAGCTTTCTTT. J is TRBJ1-1 and V is TRBV29-1; D is uncertain. The CDR3 sequence is 11 residues long. V shed 7 bases and J shed 1 base, with 7 bases lying between them. Germline assignment: CDR1 SQVTM and CDR2 ANQGSEA.

This chain links TRBV27 with TRBJ1-2; tentatively, D is TRBD1 (6 bases). From germline, CDR1 is MNHEY and CDR2 SMNVEV (reference sequence). Trimming took 7 bases from V and 7 from J, leaving 19 bases between them. CDR3 length: 14 amino acids. In DNA, the CDR3 is TGTGCCAGCACCCATGTGGGGGGCGCGGCTGGCTACACCTTC. It yields the protein CASTHVGGAAGYTF.

This clone was counted a few times. This chain connects TRBV7-9 to TRBJ2-3; 10 bases map to TRBD2. CDR1 is SEHNR and CDR2 is FQNEAQ in the germline V gene (reference sequence). V was clipped by 4 bases and J by 8 bases; unmatched bases: 12. This CDR3 has 16 amino acids. The CDR3 sequence: CASSSPTSGVSRTQYF. In DNA, the CDR3 is TGTGCCAGCAGCTCCCCCACTAGCGGGGTCTCGCGTACGCAGTATTTT.

V is TRBV10-3 and J is TRBJ1-6, with unresolved D. Trimming took 2 bases from V and 10 from J, leaving 9 bases between them. The CDR3 has 13 amino acids. Germline CDR1 and CDR2: ENHRY and SYGVKD. DNA for the CDR3: TGTGCCATCAGTGAGGGGGAGTACTCACCCCTCCACTTT. Translating it yields CAISEGEYSPLHF.

The chain employs TRBV25-1 and TRBJ1-2, with 8 bases fitting TRBD1. The CDR3 sequence is 16 residues long. With 3 bases clipped from V and 4 bases from J, the junction kept 10 bases outside the gene matches. CDR1 is MGHDK and CDR2 is SYGVNS in the germline V gene. The DNA for the CDR3 is TGTGCCAGCAGTGAGTTCGGACAGGGTGGGGGCTATGGCTACACCTTC. Residues: CASSEFGQGGGYGYTF.

CDR3 DNA sequence: TGTGCCAGCAGTATCCTGCTTTGGGAATCGGGGGCCAACGTCCTGACTTTC. This translates into CASSILLWESGANVLTF. The chain employs TRBV25-1 and TRBJ2-6; no firm D call. V was clipped by 5 bases and J by 4 bases, with 18 bases between them. Germline V gene lookup returns CDR1 MGHDK and CDR2 SYGVNS. This CDR3 contains 17 residues.

The V and J genes are TRBV15 and TRBJ2-3; D is ambiguous. Germline V CDR1 and CDR2: LNHNV, YYDKDF (reference sequence). Deletions cut 5 bases from V and 1 base from J, with 13 bases between. The CDR3 totals 15 residues. The CDR3 sequence: CATSSRRSGTDTQYF. The CDR3 bases are TGTGCCACCAGCTCCCGGCGTTCGGGCACAGATACGCAGTATTTT.

This clone was counted between two and nine times. The chain recombines TRBV5-1 with TRBJ2-1; no clear D. The CDR3 extends over 15 amino acids. Trimming removed 6 bases at V and 6 bases at J, with 19 bases between. Germline V CDR1 and CDR2: SGHRS, YFSETQ. CDR3 region: CASIAQPDFSNEQFF. In nucleotides, the CDR3 is TGCGCCAGCATCGCACAGCCCGACTTCTCCAATGAGCAGTTCTTC.

The chain couples TRBV2 to TRBJ2-5; D is perhaps TRBD1 (5 bases). The CDR3 loop spans 15 amino acids. With 4 bases removed from V and 1 base from J, the gap between germline ends came to 13 bases. CDR1 and CDR2 (germline): SNHLY, FYNNEI. CDR3 bases: TGTGCCAGCAGTGTAGCCTTGACAGCCCAAGAGACCCAGTACTTC. Protein product: CASSVALTAQETQYF.

The chain links TRBV30 to TRBJ1-5; perhaps TRBD1 as D (6 bases). The germline CDR1 and CDR2 sequences are GTSNPN and SVGIG (reference sequence). There are 12 residues in the CDR3. V shed 5 bases and J shed 6 bases, with 11 bases lying between them. CDR3 coding DNA: TGTGCCTGGGGGGGGCCGGGTCAGCCCCAGCATTTT. This translates into CAWGGPGQPQHF.

The CDR3 nucleotides read TGTGCCAGCAGCGTAGCAGCGGCAGGACAAACAGATACGCAGTATTTT. The encoded protein is CASSVAAAGQTDTQYF. The chain recombines TRBV9 with TRBJ2-3; D is possibly TRBD1 or TRBD2 (5 bases each). The CDR3 contains 16 residues. Trimming pared 0 bases from V and 3 bases from J, leaving 14 bases between. The germline gives CDR1 SGDLS, CDR2 YYNGEE.

J is TRBJ1-1 and V is TRBV30, with unresolved D. Germline loops: CDR1 GTSNPN, CDR2 SVGIG (reference sequence). V lost 7 bases and J lost 13, with 16 bases in between. CDR3 size: 10 residues. As DNA, the CDR3 is TGTGCCTTATTTCCGGACTGGGGTTTCTTT. It encodes CALFPDWGFF. The variable domain in full, with the rest retrieved from reference TRBV30 and TRBJ1-1, is SQTIHQWPATLVQPVGSPLSLECTVEGTSNPNLYWYRQAAGRGLQLLFYSVGIGQISSEVPQNLSASRPQDRQFILSSKKLLLSDSGFYLCALFPDWGFFGQGTRLTVV.

The chain is built from TRBV19 and TRBJ1-2; no firm D call. V dropped 1 base and J dropped 5 bases, with 14 bases sitting between them. The CDR3 extends over 15 amino acids. The germline V gene has CDR1 LNHDA and CDR2 SQIVND (reference sequence). CDR3 coding DNA: TGTGCCAGTAGTATAGGAATGCAGGCAGTGTATGGCTACACCTTC. Amino acid sequence: CASSIGMQAVYGYTF. Using reference TRBV19 and TRBJ1-2 for the parts outside the CDR3, the full variable domain is DGGITQSPKYLFRKEGQNVTLSCEQNLNHDAMYWYRQDPGQGLRLIYYSQIVNDFQKGDIAEGYSVSREKKESFPLTVTSAQKNPTAFYLCASSIGMQAVYGYTFGSGTRLTVV.

The chain uses TRBV30 and TRBJ1-6, with D uncertain. The CDR3 totals 13 residues. V dropped 2 bases and J dropped 7 bases, with 9 bases sitting between them. CDR1 and CDR2 (germline): GTSNPN, SVGIG (reference sequence). The CDR3 DNA sequence: TGTGCCTGGAGTCCGGACGAAAATTCACCCCTCCACTTT. Translating gives CAWSPDENSPLHF.

The CDR3 DNA is TGTGCCAGCAGCGTAGCCCTACCGGGACAGGGGAACACTGAAGCTTTCTTT. Translation: CASSVALPGQGNTEAFF. V and J are TRBV9 and TRBJ1-1; 9 nucleotides match TRBD1. CDR1 and CDR2 from the germline V gene are SGDLS and YYNGEE. J was trimmed by 1 base and V by 0 bases; bases with no gene match: 7. This CDR3 has 17 residues. The whole variable domain, filled in from reference TRBV9 and TRBJ1-1, reads DSGVTQTPKHLITATGQRVTLRCSPRSGDLSVYWYQQSLDQGLQFLIQYYNGEERAKGNILERFSAQQFPDLHSELNLSSLELGDSALYFCASSVALPGQGNTEAFFGQGTRLTVV.

Only a few counts were recorded for this clone. The J gene is TRBJ2-6, the V gene TRBV29-1; either TRBD1 or TRBD2 may supply D (6 bases each). This CDR3 is 17 amino acids long. Germline values: CDR1 SQVTM, CDR2 ANQGSEA. With 7 bases removed from V and 0 bases from J, the gap between germline ends came to 19 bases. DNA of the CDR3: TGCAGCGAGAGGGGGGAGGCAACGGGCTCTGGGGCCAACGTCCTGACTTTC. The encoded protein is CSERGEATGSGANVLTF.

The chain uses TRBV5-6 and TRBJ1-1; D not resolved. CDR1 and CDR2 from the germline V gene are SGHDT and YYEEEE. V gave up 6 bases and J gave up 0 bases, with 15 bases separating them. The CDR3 has 15 amino acids. The CDR3 region has the DNA TGTGCCAGCACCCCCCCGGGCTTCATGAACACTGAAGCTTTCTTT. This gives the protein CASTPPGFMNTEAFF.

V and J are TRBV29-1 and TRBJ1-4; no clear D. CDR3 length equals 13 residues. Germline V gives CDR1 SQVTM, CDR2 ANQGSEA. Between the trimmed V and J ends, which lost 4 bases and 4 bases, there was a span of 10 bases. The CDR3 region has the DNA TGCAGCGTTGGCGGTCACCGTAATGAAAAACTGTTTTTT. Encoded protein: CSVGGHRNEKLFF.

Comments on this clone: This sample also contains other DNA sequences that code for the same CDR3. This chain links TRBV4-2 with TRBJ2-4; 7 bases are a match to TRBD1. From germline, CDR1 is LGHNA and CDR2 YNFKEQ. V shed 4 bases and J 0 bases; nucleotides not matched to a gene: 3. The CDR3 contains 15 residues. CDR3 sequence reads: CASSPGGLAKNIQYF. Written as DNA, the CDR3 is TGTGCCAGCAGCCCAGGGGGATTAGCCAAAAACATTCAGTACTTC.

Points on this clone: The junction departs from the called germline gene at one end, perhaps through a read error. The chain couples TRBV7-7 to TRBJ2-5; the match to TRBD1 covers 7 bases. Germline CDR1 SSHAT, CDR2 FNYEAQ (reference sequence). The CDR3 sequence is 14 residues long. The chain's CDR3 is CASSSTGLQETQYF. The CDR3 DNA follows: TGTGCTAGCAGCTCGACAGGGCTCCAAGAGACCCAGTACTTC. The full variable domain, its missing parts supplied by reference TRBV7-7 and TRBJ2-5, is GAGVSQSPRYKVTKRGQDVTLRCDPISSHATLYWYQQALGQGPEFLTYFNYEAQPDKSGLPSDRFSAERPEGSISTLTIQRTEQRDSAMYRCASSSTGLQETQYFGPGTRLLVL.

The chain couples TRBV29-1 to TRBJ2-6; D is possibly TRBD1 (6 bases). The V gene's germline CDR1 is SQVTM and CDR2 ANQGSEA. V was shortened by 6 bases and J by 1 base, with 13 bases between the two germline ends. CDR3 length: 15 residues. The CDR3 region has the DNA TGCAGCGTCGCCATGAGGGGGTCTGGGGCCAACGTCCTGACTTTC. As protein: CSVAMRGSGANVLTF.

This clone was recorded only once. The CDR3 DNA reads as TGTGCCACCAGCAGTGACCTTGGCGGTAGCTCCTACAATGAGCAGTTCTTC. Amino acid sequence: CATSSDLGGSSYNEQFF. V gene TRBV15 combines with J gene TRBJ2-1; D call uncertain. Trimming shortened V by 3 bases and J by 0 bases, and 15 bases separated the two germline ends. The V gene's germline CDR1 is LNHNV and CDR2 YYDKDF (reference sequence). The CDR3 runs to 17 residues. Using reference TRBV15 and TRBJ2-1 for the parts outside the CDR3, the full variable domain is DAMVIQNPRYQVTQFGKPVTLSCSQTLNHNVMYWYQQKSSQAPKLLFHYYDKDFNNEADTPDNFQSRRPNTSFCFLDIRSPGLGDTAMYLCATSSDLGGSSYNEQFFGPGTRLTVL.

The chain links TRBV6-1 to TRBJ2-2; no clear D. This CDR3 has 13 amino acids. Per the germline V gene, CDR1 is MNHNS and CDR2 is SASEGT. Trimming stripped 5 bases from V and 2 bases from J, with 6 bases between. The CDR3 spells CASSPHNTGELFF. The CDR3 coding sequence is TGTGCCAGCAGTCCCCATAACACCGGGGAGCTGTTTTTT.

The rearrangement joins TRBV29-1 to TRBJ1-2; possible D gene TRBD1, 6 bases. The CDR3 is 14 amino acids. Germline loops: CDR1 SQVTM, CDR2 ANQGSEA. The V end lost 2 bases, the J end lost 4 bases, and 14 bases lay between the germline ends. The CDR3 nucleotides read TGCAGCGTTGAATCCCGGGGGCAGATCTATGGCTACACCTTC. It is translated as CSVESRGQIYGYTF.

There are a few counts of this clone. The chain is built from TRBV11-2 and TRBJ2-1; a possible D gene is TRBD2 (6 bases). The CDR3 covers 15 residues. Germline V lookup: CDR1 SGHAT, CDR2 FQNNGV. V was pared by 1 base and J by 9 bases, with 16 bases between. CDR3 DNA sequence: TGTGCCAGCAGCTTAGGCGGGGTAAATGGGGGTGAGCAGTTCTTC. The encoded protein is CASSLGGVNGGEQFF.

This clone was counted only a few times. The chain couples TRBV2 to TRBJ1-6; 9 bases are a match to TRBD1. This CDR3 comprises 15 residues. Germline trimming cut 7 bases from V and 5 bases from J; bases unmatched to any gene: 6. Germline lookup yields CDR1 SNHLY and CDR2 FYNNEI. CDR3 sequence reads: CASNGRDRDNSPLHF. The CDR3 DNA reads as TGTGCCAGCAATGGCCGGGACAGGGATAATTCACCCCTCCACTTT.

This clone was seen just once. The V and J genes are TRBV6-5 and TRBJ2-4, with D perhaps TRBD2 (6 bases). This CDR3 has 14 residues. V was cut by 5 bases and J by 3 bases, with 11 bases left in between. In germline, CDR1 is MNHEY, CDR2 SVGAGI. CDR3 nucleotides: TGTGCCAGCAGTCCCCCGGGGGACAAAAACATTCAGTACTTC. Translated: CASSPPGDKNIQYF.

This CDR3 reads CASRERGGQETQYF. The CDR3 DNA reads as TGTGCCAGCAGGGAGCGGGGGGGGCAAGAGACCCAGTACTTC. The chain recombines TRBV2 with TRBJ2-5; 10 nucleotides line up with TRBD2. This CDR3 comprises 14 residues. From germline, CDR1 is SNHLY and CDR2 FYNNEI. V gave up 6 bases and J gave up 2 bases; unmatched junction bases: 3.

This clone was observed a single time. The gene calls are TRBV5-6 and TRBJ1-2, with D hard to call. V was trimmed by 1 base and J by 7 bases, leaving 8 bases between them. Germline V gene lookup returns CDR1 SGHDT and CDR2 YYEEEE. The CDR3 totals 12 residues. The CDR3 here is CASSLSGGGYTF. The DNA for the CDR3 is TGTGCCAGCAGCTTGTCAGGAGGTGGCTACACCTTC.